This passage covers 8 T cell receptor beta chains from one sample sequenced in a study of cytomegalovirus exposure and HLA in healthy donors. Libraries were prepared by immunoSEQ multiplex PCR; TCRdb keeps only in-frame clonotypes and omits some of them. The sample has about 160,000 clones; around nine tenths are singletons. Material: PBMCs. Source of these receptors: a woman aged 18-30 years in good health and CMV-seropositive.

V and J are TRBV9 and TRBJ1-5, with D maybe TRBD1 (5 bases). Looked up from germline, CDR1 is SGDLS and CDR2 is YYNGEE. V was pared by 0 bases and J by 7 bases, with 11 bases between. The CDR3 consists of 14 residues. DNA for the CDR3: TGTGCCAGCAGCGTAGAGGCAGGGATGCAGCCCCAGCATTTT. It is translated as CASSVEAGMQPQHF.

This chain connects TRBV11-2 to TRBJ2-1; tentatively, D is TRBD2 (6 bases). This CDR3 contains 15 residues. The germline gives CDR1 SGHAT, CDR2 FQNNGV. The ends were cut back, 5 bases at V and 0 bases at J, with 11 bases in the middle. DNA for the CDR3: TGTGCCAGCAGCGACACCGGGGGCTCCTACAATGAGCAGTTCTTC. Encoded protein: CASSDTGGSYNEQFF.

This clone was counted a single time. V usage is TRBV11-1 and J usage is TRBJ2-1; no reliable D call. The germline V gene encodes CDR1 SGHAT and CDR2 FQDESV (reference sequence). Trimming cost V 1 base and J 5 bases, with 9 bases left between them. The CDR3 is 14 residues long. CDR3 in amino acids: CASSLELENNEQFF. CDR3 nucleotide sequence: TGTGCCAGCAGCTTAGAGTTAGAGAACAATGAGCAGTTCTTC.

This clone was recorded only once. This chain connects TRBV4-2 to TRBJ2-7; 10 bases map to TRBD2. Germline lookup yields CDR1 LGHNA and CDR2 YNFKEQ. Trimming at V came to 0 bases and at J to 5 bases, leaving 7 bases not matched to a gene. The CDR3 length is 16 residues. The CDR3 DNA sequence: TGTGCCAGCAGCCAAGATGAGAGACTAGCGGGCCACGAGCAGTACTTC. This codes for CASSQDERLAGHEQYF.

This clone was detected a few times. V gene TRBV19 combines with J gene TRBJ2-3; D is unresolved. The length of the CDR3 is 14 residues. Looked up from germline, CDR1 is LNHDA and CDR2 is SQIVND (reference sequence). The ends were cut back, 3 bases at V and 4 bases at J, with 11 bases in the middle. In DNA, the CDR3 is TGTGCCAGTAGTATCTCCCCAGTCGCAGATACGCAGTATTTT. Amino acid sequence: CASSISPVADTQYF.

The chain employs TRBV2 and TRBJ2-1, with a weak D call TRBD2 (5 bases). The CDR3 loop spans 11 amino acids. Germline lookup yields CDR1 SNHLY and CDR2 FYNNEI. With 4 bases removed from V and 12 bases from J, the gap between germline ends came to 10 bases. The DNA of the CDR3 is TGTGCCAGCAGTGTACTAGTACGGCAGTTCTTC. As protein: CASSVLVRQFF.

This chain links TRBV30 with TRBJ2-2; TRBD2 matches at 10 bases. CDR1 and CDR2 from the germline V gene are GTSNPN and SVGIG (reference sequence). The V segment lost 4 bases and the J segment 4 bases; nucleotides outside the gene matches: 6. The CDR3 spans 15 residues. The CDR3 here is CAWTSGSFSTGELFF. The CDR3 DNA is TGTGCCTGGACTAGCGGGAGTTTTAGCACCGGGGAGCTGTTTTTT.

This clone occurred once. The CDR3 nucleotides are TGTGCCAGCAGGACTCTCGGCTACACCTTC. Its protein is CASRTLGYTF. This sequence joins TRBV6-5 and TRBJ1-2, with unresolved D. V shed 6 bases and J shed 8 bases, with 7 bases lying between them. This CDR3 region has 10 residues. Germline V gives CDR1 MNHEY, CDR2 SVGAGI.